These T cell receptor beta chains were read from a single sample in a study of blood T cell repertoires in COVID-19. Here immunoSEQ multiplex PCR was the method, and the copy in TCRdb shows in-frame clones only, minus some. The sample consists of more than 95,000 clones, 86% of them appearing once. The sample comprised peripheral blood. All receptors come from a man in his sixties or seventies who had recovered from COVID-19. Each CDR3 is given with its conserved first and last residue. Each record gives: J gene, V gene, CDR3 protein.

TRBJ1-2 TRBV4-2 CASSPKYTTDSNYGYTF
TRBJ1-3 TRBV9 CASSATGTGLGNTIYF
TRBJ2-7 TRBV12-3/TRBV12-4 CASSLRGWEQYF
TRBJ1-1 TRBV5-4 CASSYGQGNTEAFF
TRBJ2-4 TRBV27 CASSLRSGLADIQYF
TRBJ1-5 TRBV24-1 CATSSTGQGLQPQHF
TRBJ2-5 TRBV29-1 CSATKGKETQYF
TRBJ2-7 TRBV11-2 CASSLQGQFSYEQYF
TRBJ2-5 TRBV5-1 CASSRDRQETQYF
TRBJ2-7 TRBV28 CASSPTTGGMSEQYF
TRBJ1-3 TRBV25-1 CASSEFPLSSGNTIYF
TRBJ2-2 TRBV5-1 CASKDGGTRRTGELFF
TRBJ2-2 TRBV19 CASSMTANTGELFF
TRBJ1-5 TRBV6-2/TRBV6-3 CASSSPDRINQPQHF
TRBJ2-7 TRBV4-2 CASSPFSGISYEQYF
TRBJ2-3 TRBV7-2 CASSLQSGSGSDTQYF
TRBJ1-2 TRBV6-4 CASSEKQGGYGYTF
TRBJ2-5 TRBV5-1 CASSFRVQETQYF
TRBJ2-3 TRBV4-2 CASSPGLADLSTDTQYF
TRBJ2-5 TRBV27 CASRQGYETQYF
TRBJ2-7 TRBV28 CASSPRGWDRRFYEQYF
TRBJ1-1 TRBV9 CASRPRTGGMNTEAFF
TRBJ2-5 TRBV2 CASRDSTSGETQYF
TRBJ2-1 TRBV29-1 CSALAGSSYNEQFF
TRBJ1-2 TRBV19 CASSIQGWGYGYTF
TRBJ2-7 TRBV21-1 CASTKLDRGSYEQYF
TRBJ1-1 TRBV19 CASSARLVVTEAFF
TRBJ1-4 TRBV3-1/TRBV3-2 CASSQEKPRDSKNEKLFF
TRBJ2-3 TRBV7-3 CASSPIGSGGAWADTQYF
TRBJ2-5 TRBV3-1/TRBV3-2 CASSQWTSGSKETQYF
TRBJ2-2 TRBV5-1 CATSDRGTGELFF
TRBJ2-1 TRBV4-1 CASSPFERLSYNEQFF
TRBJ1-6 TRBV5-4 CASSPGQYNSPLHF
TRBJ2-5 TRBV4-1 CASSHNRARGGETQYF
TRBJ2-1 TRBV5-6 CASSLSGGHEQFF
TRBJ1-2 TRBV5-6 CASSSQAYGYTF
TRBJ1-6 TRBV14 CASSQDRRYSPLHF
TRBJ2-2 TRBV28 CASRVPGTGELFF
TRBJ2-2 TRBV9 CASSVGPGWDGELFF
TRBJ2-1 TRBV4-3 CASSQDPFNEQFF
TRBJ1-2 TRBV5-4 CASSPRTGQGEGYTF
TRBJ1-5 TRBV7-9 CASSLIRDSSPGNQPQHF
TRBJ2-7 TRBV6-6 CASSYETRGEQYF
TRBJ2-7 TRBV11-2 CASSLGRDTGEQYF
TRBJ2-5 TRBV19 CASSTRDPWVAEQETQYF
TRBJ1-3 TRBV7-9 CASSKVSSGNTIYF